These T cell receptor beta chains were read from a single sample in a study of T-cell memory formation after mild COVID-19. MiXCR was run by TCRdb on the 5' RACE reads, yielding one entry per CDR3 protein. This table holds more than 120,000 distinct CDR3 sequences, roughly 6.3% found once. The material sequenced was PBMCs or a T cell subset sorted from them (not recorded which). These receptors all come from an adult woman who had mild COVID-19 (a few samples of this study predate the infection). Cell type and time point are not known. CDR3s include the opening cysteine and the closing phenylalanine or tryptophan. D genes are given only for firm matches. Size values are once, few and many counts, or a class for expanded clones, and some rows have none.

J gene: TRBJ2-5
V gene: TRBV5-1
clone size: many
D gene: -
CDR3 DNA: TGTGCCAGCAGCTTAGACGAGACCCAGTACTTC
CDR3 protein: CASSLDETQYF

J gene: TRBJ1-6
V gene: TRBV5-1
clone size: many
D gene: TRBD1
CDR3 DNA: TGCGCCAGCAGCTTGTCAACGGGACAGGGGTGGTCACCCCTCCACTTT
CDR3 protein: CASSLSTGQGWSPLHF

J gene: TRBJ2-6
V gene: TRBV30
clone size: -
D gene: -
CDR3 DNA: TGTGCCTGGAGTGTCGACAGGTACTCTGGGGCCAACGTCCTGACTTTC
CDR3 protein: CAWSVDRYSGANVLTF

J gene: TRBJ2-5
V gene: TRBV19
clone size: -
D gene: -
CDR3 DNA: TGTGCCAGTAGTATACGCAGGGGAGAGACCCAGTACTTC
CDR3 protein: CASSIRRGETQYF

J gene: TRBJ2-1
V gene: TRBV5-1
clone size: -
D gene: TRBD2
CDR3 DNA: TGCGCCAGCAGGACGTTAGCGGGGAGTGGCAATGAGCAGTTCTTC
CDR3 protein: CASRTLAGSGNEQFF

J gene: TRBJ2-7
V gene: TRBV2
clone size: many
D gene: TRBD2
CDR3 DNA: TGTGCCAGCAGTGGTCTAGCGGGCCACGAGCAGTACTTC
CDR3 protein: CASSGLAGHEQYF

J gene: TRBJ2-7
V gene: TRBV13
clone size: -
D gene: -
CDR3 DNA: TGTGCCAGCAGCTTATTCCGGGACGCCAGGGGATACGGGGAGCAGTACTTC
CDR3 protein: CASSLFRDARGYGEQYF

J gene: TRBJ2-1
V gene: TRBV7-8
clone size: -
D gene: TRBD2
CDR3 DNA: TGTGCCAGCAGCCTTCCGCGTCGACGGGGGGGCCGATACAATGAGCAGTTCTTC
CDR3 protein: CASSLPRRRGGRYNEQFF

J gene: TRBJ2-1
V gene: TRBV11-2
clone size: -
D gene: -
CDR3 DNA: TGTGCCAGCAGCTTAGGAGGTTTCGGCGGGACACGTGACAATGAGCAGTTCTTC
CDR3 protein: CASSLGGFGGTRDNEQFF

J gene: TRBJ1-2
V gene: TRBV12-3/TRBV12-4
clone size: many
D gene: -
CDR3 DNA: TGTGCCAGCAGTGCACGGGGATTCTATGGCTACACCTTC
CDR3 protein: CASSARGFYGYTF

J gene: TRBJ1-2
V gene: TRBV29-1
clone size: many
D gene: -
CDR3 DNA: TGCAGCGTTGAAGGGGGGACATACTATGGCTACACCTTC
CDR3 protein: CSVEGGTYYGYTF

J gene: TRBJ1-1
V gene: TRBV20-1
clone size: many
D gene: TRBD1
CDR3 DNA: TGCAGTGTTTCCCGGACAGGGGCCGACACTGAAGCTTTCTTT
CDR3 protein: CSVSRTGADTEAFF

J gene: TRBJ2-7
V gene: TRBV20-1
clone size: many
D gene: -
CDR3 DNA: TGCAGTGCTAGAGATCCCGGCCGGGCAGGTGTTTACTACGAGCAGTACTTC
CDR3 protein: CSARDPGRAGVYYEQYF

J gene: TRBJ2-1
V gene: TRBV12-3/TRBV12-4
clone size: -
D gene: TRBD2
CDR3 DNA: TGTGCCAGCAGAGGGACTAGCGGGGGGTACAATGAGCAGTTCTTC
CDR3 protein: CASRGTSGGYNEQFF

J gene: TRBJ2-5
V gene: TRBV4-3
clone size: many
D gene: TRBD1
CDR3 DNA: TGCGCCAGCAGCCGCGTACCGGGACAGGGCCAAGAGACCCAGTACTTC
CDR3 protein: CASSRVPGQGQETQYF

J gene: TRBJ2-3
V gene: TRBV13
clone size: -
D gene: TRBD2
CDR3 DNA: TGTGCCAGCAGCTTAGGCCGGCGGGAGGCCAGCAGGGGTACGCAGTATTTT
CDR3 protein: CASSLGRREASRGTQYF

J gene: TRBJ1-1
V gene: TRBV7-2
clone size: few
D gene: TRBD1
CDR3 DNA: TGTGCCAGCAGCTTATTGGCAGGGGGCTTGAACACTGAAGCTTTCTTT
CDR3 protein: CASSLLAGGLNTEAFF

J gene: TRBJ2-7
V gene: TRBV20-1
clone size: many
D gene: -
CDR3 DNA: TGCAGTGCTAGCTCCCAGAGTGGTTACGAGCAGTACTTC
CDR3 protein: CSASSQSGYEQYF

J gene: TRBJ2-3
V gene: TRBV5-1
clone size: few
D gene: TRBD2
CDR3 DNA: TGCGCCAGCGGACTAGCGGGAGGAGGGGTCACAGATACGCAGTATTTT
CDR3 protein: CASGLAGGGVTDTQYF

J gene: TRBJ2-7
V gene: TRBV6-6
clone size: few
D gene: TRBD2
CDR3 DNA: TGTGCCAGCAGGCGCGGGACTAGCGGCTCCTACGAGCAGTACTTC
CDR3 protein: CASRRGTSGSYEQYF

J gene: TRBJ2-1
V gene: TRBV10-3
clone size: many
D gene: TRBD2
CDR3 DNA: TGTGCCATCGGACTAGCGGGAGCCAATGAGCAGTTCTTC
CDR3 protein: CAIGLAGANEQFF

J gene: TRBJ1-1
V gene: TRBV21-1
clone size: few
D gene: -
CDR3 DNA: TGTGCCACCCTCGACATTGTTGAAGCTTTCTTT
CDR3 protein: CATLDIVEAFF

J gene: TRBJ1-2
V gene: TRBV5-5
clone size: -
D gene: -
CDR3 DNA: TGTGCCAGCAGCTCCGTGGCAGGGGCTGCTAACTATGGCTACACCTTC
CDR3 protein: CASSSVAGAANYGYTF

J gene: TRBJ2-3
V gene: TRBV6-1
clone size: -
D gene: TRBD2
CDR3 DNA: TGTGCCAGCAGTCCAAAGTCGGGACTAGAGCCAGATACGCAGTATTTT
CDR3 protein: CASSPKSGLEPDTQYF

J gene: TRBJ2-5
V gene: TRBV5-5
clone size: few
D gene: -
CDR3 DNA: TGTGCCAGCAGCTCGACCGGGACGGTGAGGAGAGAGACCCAGTACTTC
CDR3 protein: CASSSTGTVRRETQYF

J gene: TRBJ2-3
V gene: TRBV2
clone size: many
D gene: -
CDR3 DNA: TGTGCCAGCAGGAGACTAACTACTAGCACAGATACGCAGTATTTT
CDR3 protein: CASRRLTTSTDTQYF

J gene: TRBJ2-1
V gene: TRBV29-1
clone size: few
D gene: -
CDR3 DNA: TGCAGCATAAGCCCCGGGGGGCCGGGCAATGAGCAGTTCTTC
CDR3 protein: CSISPGGPGNEQFF

J gene: TRBJ1-4
V gene: TRBV4-1
clone size: -
D gene: -
CDR3 DNA: TGCGCCAGCAGCCAAGAGGAGGGCGCGGGTGAAAAACTGTTTTTT
CDR3 protein: CASSQEEGAGEKLFF

J gene: TRBJ2-3
V gene: TRBV6-1
clone size: many
D gene: -
CDR3 DNA: TGTGCCAGCAGTGTGGGTACAGTAGATACGCAGTATTTT
CDR3 protein: CASSVGTVDTQYF

J gene: TRBJ1-2
V gene: TRBV4-3
clone size: -
D gene: -
CDR3 DNA: TGCGCCAGCAGCCAAGGGGGAGATACAAAGGTCTATGGCTACACCTTC
CDR3 protein: CASSQGGDTKVYGYTF

J gene: TRBJ2-7
V gene: TRBV20-1
clone size: many
D gene: TRBD2
CDR3 DNA: TGCAGTGCCATGGGACTAGGTTTCCCCGAGCAGTACTTC
CDR3 protein: CSAMGLGFPEQYF

J gene: TRBJ2-2
V gene: TRBV12-3/TRBV12-4
clone size: -
D gene: TRBD1
CDR3 DNA: TGTGCCAGCAGGTTCGGGACAGGGGACACCGGGGAGCTGTTTTTT
CDR3 protein: CASRFGTGDTGELFF

J gene: TRBJ1-1
V gene: TRBV7-9
clone size: many
D gene: -
CDR3 DNA: TGTGCCAGCAGCCTAGGCCGGGGGCGGGAGACTGAAGCTTTCTTT
CDR3 protein: CASSLGRGRETEAFF

J gene: TRBJ1-2
V gene: TRBV6-1
clone size: -
D gene: TRBD1
CDR3 DNA: TGTGCCAGCAGTGCCGGGACAGTTAACTATGGCTACACCTTC
CDR3 protein: CASSAGTVNYGYTF

J gene: TRBJ2-2
V gene: TRBV4-3
clone size: many
D gene: -
CDR3 DNA: TGCGCCAGCAGCCGAGGGTTCACCGGGGAGCTGTTTTTT
CDR3 protein: CASSRGFTGELFF

J gene: TRBJ2-5
V gene: TRBV25-1
clone size: many
D gene: TRBD1
CDR3 DNA: TGTGCCAGCAGCACCGAACGGACAGGGAATCAAGAGACCCAGTACTTC
CDR3 protein: CASSTERTGNQETQYF

J gene: TRBJ2-3
V gene: TRBV1
clone size: few
D gene: -
CDR3 DNA: TGCACCAGCAGCCAAGACAGCACAGATACGCAGTATTTT
CDR3 protein: CTSSQDSTDTQYF

J gene: TRBJ2-1
V gene: TRBV7-9
clone size: -
D gene: TRBD2
CDR3 DNA: TGTGCCAGCAGCAAAACTGGCGGGGGATACAATGAGCAGTTCTTC
CDR3 protein: CASSKTGGGYNEQFF

J gene: TRBJ1-5
V gene: TRBV20-1
clone size: many
D gene: -
CDR3 DNA: TGCAGTGCTATGGACATTTATAGCAATCAGCCCCAGCATTTT
CDR3 protein: CSAMDIYSNQPQHF

J gene: TRBJ2-1
V gene: TRBV7-8
clone size: many
D gene: -
CDR3 DNA: TGTGCCAGCAGCTTAATCAGGGCTGGTGAGCAGTTCTTC
CDR3 protein: CASSLIRAGEQFF

J gene: TRBJ2-7
V gene: TRBV6-5
clone size: many
D gene: -
CDR3 DNA: TGTGCCAGCAGTTACCTCTACGAGCAGTACTTC
CDR3 protein: CASSYLYEQYF

J gene: TRBJ2-2
V gene: TRBV2
clone size: few
D gene: -
CDR3 DNA: TGTGCCAGCAGCTCCTTCGAGGACGGGGAGCTGTTTTTT
CDR3 protein: CASSSFEDGELFF

J gene: TRBJ1-1
V gene: TRBV5-1
clone size: few
D gene: -
CDR3 DNA: TGCGCCAGCAGCTCAGGTACGGCAACTGAAGCTTTCTTT
CDR3 protein: CASSSGTATEAFF

J gene: TRBJ2-3
V gene: TRBV4-1
clone size: -
D gene: -
CDR3 DNA: TGCGCCAGCAGCCAGGAGGCCCCCCCAGATACGCAGTATTTT
CDR3 protein: CASSQEAPPDTQYF

J gene: TRBJ1-1
V gene: TRBV2
clone size: many
D gene: -
CDR3 DNA: TGTGCCAGCAGTCCCGAATACTTTCACACTGAAGCTTTCTTT
CDR3 protein: CASSPEYFHTEAFF

J gene: TRBJ1-6
V gene: TRBV14
clone size: -
D gene: TRBD1
CDR3 DNA: TGTGCCAGCAGCACCACAGGGGGAAGGTCACCCCTCCACTTT
CDR3 protein: CASSTTGGRSPLHF

J gene: TRBJ2-7
V gene: TRBV5-4
clone size: many
D gene: -
CDR3 DNA: TGTGCCAGCAGCTTGGGGTCGCTGCCCTACGAGCAGTACTTC
CDR3 protein: CASSLGSLPYEQYF

J gene: TRBJ2-3
V gene: TRBV5-6
clone size: many
D gene: -
CDR3 DNA: TGTGCCAGCAGCGGCCACAGGACCAGCACAGATACGCAGTATTTT
CDR3 protein: CASSGHRTSTDTQYF

J gene: TRBJ2-3
V gene: TRBV29-1
clone size: few
D gene: -
CDR3 DNA: TGCAGCGTTGAGATTGCGGCCACAGATACGCAGTATTTT
CDR3 protein: CSVEIAATDTQYF

J gene: TRBJ2-1
V gene: TRBV12-3/TRBV12-4
clone size: many
D gene: TRBD2
CDR3 DNA: TGTGCCAGCAGTTTCGGGCTAGCGGGGGGAAACAATGAGCAGTTCTTC
CDR3 protein: CASSFGLAGGNNEQFF

J gene: TRBJ2-5
V gene: TRBV7-2
clone size: many
D gene: -
CDR3 DNA: TGTGCCAGCAGCTTATCCGCAGGAAAAGAGACCCAGTACTTC
CDR3 protein: CASSLSAGKETQYF

J gene: TRBJ1-6
V gene: TRBV3-1
clone size: few
D gene: -
CDR3 DNA: TGTGCCAGCAGCTGGACGTTTGGGGGTAATTCACCCCTCCACTTT
CDR3 protein: CASSWTFGGNSPLHF

J gene: TRBJ2-7
V gene: TRBV6-5
clone size: many
D gene: -
CDR3 DNA: TGTGCCAGCAGCCCCGTAAGGACGAGCTCCTACGAGCAGTACTTC
CDR3 protein: CASSPVRTSSYEQYF